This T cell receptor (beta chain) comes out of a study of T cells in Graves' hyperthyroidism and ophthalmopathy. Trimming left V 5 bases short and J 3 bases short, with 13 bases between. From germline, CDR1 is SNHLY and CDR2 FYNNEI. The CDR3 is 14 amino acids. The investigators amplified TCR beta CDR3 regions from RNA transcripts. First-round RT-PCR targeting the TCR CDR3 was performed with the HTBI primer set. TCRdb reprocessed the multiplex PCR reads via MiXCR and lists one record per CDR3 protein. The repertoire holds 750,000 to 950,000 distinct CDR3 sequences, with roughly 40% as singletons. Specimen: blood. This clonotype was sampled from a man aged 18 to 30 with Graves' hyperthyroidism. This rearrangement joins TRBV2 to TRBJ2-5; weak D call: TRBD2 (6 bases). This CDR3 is CASSYLAPKETQYF. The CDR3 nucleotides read TGTGCCAGCAGTTACCTAGCGCCCAAAGAGACCCAGTACTTC.